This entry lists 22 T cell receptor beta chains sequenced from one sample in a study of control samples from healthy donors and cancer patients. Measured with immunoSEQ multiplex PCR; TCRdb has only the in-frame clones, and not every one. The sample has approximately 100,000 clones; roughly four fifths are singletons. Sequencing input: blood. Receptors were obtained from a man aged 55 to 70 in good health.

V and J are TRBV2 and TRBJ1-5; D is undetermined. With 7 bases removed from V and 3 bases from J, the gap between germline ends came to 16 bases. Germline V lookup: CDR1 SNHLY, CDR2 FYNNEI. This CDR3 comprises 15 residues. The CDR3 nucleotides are TGTGCCAGCACTTCATGGGAGGGAGCCAATCAGCCCCAGCATTTT. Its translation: CASTSWEGANQPQHF.

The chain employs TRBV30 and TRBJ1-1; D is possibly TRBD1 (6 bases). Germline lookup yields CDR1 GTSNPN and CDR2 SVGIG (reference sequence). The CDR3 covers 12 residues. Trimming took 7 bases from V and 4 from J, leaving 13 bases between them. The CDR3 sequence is CALGGGGTEAFF. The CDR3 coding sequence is TGTGCCTTAGGAGGGGGAGGCACTGAAGCTTTCTTT.

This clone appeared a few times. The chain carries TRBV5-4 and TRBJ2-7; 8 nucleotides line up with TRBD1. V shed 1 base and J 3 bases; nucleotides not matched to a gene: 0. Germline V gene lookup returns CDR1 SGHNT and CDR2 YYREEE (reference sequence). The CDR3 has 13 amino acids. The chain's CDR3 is CASSLTGGYEQYF. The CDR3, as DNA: TGTGCCAGCAGCTTGACAGGGGGCTACGAGCAGTACTTC.

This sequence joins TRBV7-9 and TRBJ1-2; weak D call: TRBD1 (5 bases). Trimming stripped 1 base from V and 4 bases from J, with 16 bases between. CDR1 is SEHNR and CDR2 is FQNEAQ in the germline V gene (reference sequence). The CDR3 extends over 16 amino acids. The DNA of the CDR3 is TGTGCCAGCAGCTTAGAACCGACAGTACCGATCTATGGCTACACCTTC. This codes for CASSLEPTVPIYGYTF.

The CDR3 loop reads CASSSQTSYEQYF. In nucleotides, the CDR3 is TGTGCCAGCAGTTCACAGACCTCCTACGAGCAGTACTTC. The chain has TRBV12-3 or TRBV12-4 and TRBJ2-7, with no clear D. This CDR3 region has 13 residues. The germline V and J ends were trimmed by 4 bases and 0 bases, with 7 bases remaining between them.

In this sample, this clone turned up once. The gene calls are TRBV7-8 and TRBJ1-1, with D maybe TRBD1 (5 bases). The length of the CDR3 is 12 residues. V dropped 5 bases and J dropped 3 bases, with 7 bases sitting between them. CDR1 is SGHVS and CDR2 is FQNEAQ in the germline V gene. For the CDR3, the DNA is TGTGCCAGCAGCCCAGGGTACACTGAAGCTTTCTTT. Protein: CASSPGYTEAFF.

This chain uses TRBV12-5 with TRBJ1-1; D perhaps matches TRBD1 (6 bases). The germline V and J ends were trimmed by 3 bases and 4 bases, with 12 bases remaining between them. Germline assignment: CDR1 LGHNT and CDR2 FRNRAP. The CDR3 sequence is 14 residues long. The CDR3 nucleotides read TGTGCTAGTGGTTTCACAGGGCTCTCCACTGAAGCTTTCTTT. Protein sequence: CASGFTGLSTEAFF.

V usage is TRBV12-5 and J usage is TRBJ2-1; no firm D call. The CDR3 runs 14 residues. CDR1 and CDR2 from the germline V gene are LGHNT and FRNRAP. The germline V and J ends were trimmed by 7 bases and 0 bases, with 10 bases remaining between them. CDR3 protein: CASATSISYNEQFF. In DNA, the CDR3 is TGTGCTAGTGCCACAAGTATCTCCTACAATGAGCAGTTCTTC.

The CDR3 region is CASSTSPGTVTSSYEQYF. For the CDR3, the DNA is TGTGCCAGCAGCACCAGTCCCGGGACAGTTACGAGCTCCTACGAGCAGTACTTC. V gene TRBV5-6 combines with J gene TRBJ2-7, with 7 bases matching TRBD1. The V segment lost 4 bases and the J segment 0 bases; nucleotides outside the gene matches: 16. Per the germline V gene, CDR1 is SGHDT and CDR2 is YYEEEE. The length of the CDR3 is 18 residues. The full variable domain, its missing parts supplied by reference TRBV5-6 and TRBJ2-7, is DAGVTQSPTHLIKTRGQQVTLRCSPKSGHDTVSWYQQALGQGPQFIFQYYEEEERQRGNFPDRFSGHQFPNYSSELNVNALLLGDSALYLCASSTSPGTVTSSYEQYFGPGTRLTVT.

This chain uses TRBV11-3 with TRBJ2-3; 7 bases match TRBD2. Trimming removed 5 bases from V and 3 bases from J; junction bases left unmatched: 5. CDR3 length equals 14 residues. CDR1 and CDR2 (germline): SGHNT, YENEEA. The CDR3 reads CASSRVGRTDTQYF. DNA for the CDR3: TGTGCCAGCAGCCGAGTCGGGAGGACAGATACGCAGTATTTT.

The CDR3 spells CASSQAFNRGETQYF. The CDR3 DNA reads TGCGCCAGCAGCCAAGCCTTTAACAGGGGTGAGACCCAGTACTTC. The chain links TRBV4-1 to TRBJ2-5; 7 bases map to TRBD1. V was pared by 1 base and J by 5 bases, with 7 bases of the junction left unmatched. The CDR3 is 15 residues long. Germline V gene sequence: CDR1 MGHRA, CDR2 YSYEKL.

CDR3 sequence reads: CAINTEAGTGTDTQYF. The CDR3 nucleotides read TGTGCCATCAACACGGAGGCCGGTACGGGCACAGATACGCAGTATTTT. The rearrangement uses TRBV10-3 and TRBJ2-3, with D possibly being TRBD2 (5 bases). Germline-derived CDR1 and CDR2 are ENHRY and SYGVKD. This CDR3 is built from 16 residues. Between the trimmed V and J ends, which lost 7 bases and 1 base, there was a span of 18 bases.

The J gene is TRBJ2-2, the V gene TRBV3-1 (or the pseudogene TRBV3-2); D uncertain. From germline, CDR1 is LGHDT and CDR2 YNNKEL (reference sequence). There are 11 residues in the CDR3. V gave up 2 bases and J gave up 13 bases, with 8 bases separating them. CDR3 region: CASSQPPGLFF. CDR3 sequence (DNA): TGTGCCAGCAGCCAACCACCGGGGCTGTTTTTT.

Here the CDR3 reads CASSETPSTSGNTIYF. In nucleotides, the CDR3 is TGTGCCAGCAGTGAAACTCCTTCCACCTCTGGAAACACCATATATTTT. The rearrangement links TRBV6-1 to TRBJ1-3, with unresolved D. The V and J ends lost 2 bases and 0 bases respectively, with 11 bases between them. This CDR3 has 16 residues. The V gene's germline CDR1 is MNHNS and CDR2 SASEGT.

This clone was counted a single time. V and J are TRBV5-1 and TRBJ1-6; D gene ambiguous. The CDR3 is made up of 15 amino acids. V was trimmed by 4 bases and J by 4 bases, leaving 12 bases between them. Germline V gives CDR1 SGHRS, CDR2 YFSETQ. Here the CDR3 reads CASSPREGYNSPLHF. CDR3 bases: TGCGCCAGCAGCCCCCGGGAAGGGTATAATTCACCCCTCCACTTT.

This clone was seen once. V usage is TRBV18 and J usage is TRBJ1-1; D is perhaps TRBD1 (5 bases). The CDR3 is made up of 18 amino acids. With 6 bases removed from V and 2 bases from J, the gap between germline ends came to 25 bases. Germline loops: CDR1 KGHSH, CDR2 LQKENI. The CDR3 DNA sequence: TGTGCCAGCTCCCCCCTCGGGACCTCCGGGGTGGCTAACACTGAAGCTTTCTTT. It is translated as CASSPLGTSGVANTEAFF. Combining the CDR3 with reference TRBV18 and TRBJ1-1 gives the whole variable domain NAGVMQNPRHLVRRRGQEARLRCSPMKGHSHVYWYRQLPEEGLKFMVYLQKENIIDESGMPKERFSAEFPKEGPSILRIQQVVRGDSAAYFCASSPLGTSGVANTEAFFGQGTRLTVV.

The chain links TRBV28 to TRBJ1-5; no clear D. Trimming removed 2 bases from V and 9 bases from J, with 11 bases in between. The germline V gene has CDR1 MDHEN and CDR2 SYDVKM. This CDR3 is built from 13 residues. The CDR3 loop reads CASSLPLVGPQHF. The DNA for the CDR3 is TGTGCCAGCAGTTTACCCCTCGTAGGGCCCCAGCATTTT. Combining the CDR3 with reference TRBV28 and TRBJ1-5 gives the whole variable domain DVKVTQSSRYLVKRTGEKVFLECVQDMDHENMFWYRQDPGLGLRLIYFSYDVKMKEKGDIPEGYSVSREKKERFSLILESASTNQTSMYLCASSLPLVGPQHFGDGTRLSIL.

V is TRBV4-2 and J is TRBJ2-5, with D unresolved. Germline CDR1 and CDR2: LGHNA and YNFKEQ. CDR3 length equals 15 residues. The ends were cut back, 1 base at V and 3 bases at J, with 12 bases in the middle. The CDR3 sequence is CASSQVRQNKETQYF. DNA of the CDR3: TGTGCCAGCAGCCAAGTGCGGCAAAATAAAGAGACCCAGTACTTC.

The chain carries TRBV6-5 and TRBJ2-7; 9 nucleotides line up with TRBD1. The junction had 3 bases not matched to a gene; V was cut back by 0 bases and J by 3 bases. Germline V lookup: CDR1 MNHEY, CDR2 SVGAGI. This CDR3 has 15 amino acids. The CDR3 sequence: CASSYSGGQGYEQYF. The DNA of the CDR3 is TGTGCCAGCAGTTACTCGGGGGGACAGGGCTACGAGCAGTACTTC.

The CDR3 DNA reads TGCGCCAGCAGTTCCGACAAAAACCAAGAGACCCAGTACTTC. Amino acid sequence: CASSSDKNQETQYF. The chain carries TRBV4-1 and TRBJ2-5, with D unresolved. The CDR3 covers 14 residues. Per germline, CDR1 MGHRA and CDR2 YSYEKL. The V and J ends lost 6 bases and 0 bases respectively, with 11 bases between them.

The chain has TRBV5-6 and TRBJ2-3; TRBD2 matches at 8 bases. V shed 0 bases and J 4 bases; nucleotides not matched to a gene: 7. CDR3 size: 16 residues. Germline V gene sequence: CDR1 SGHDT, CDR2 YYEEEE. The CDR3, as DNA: TGTGCCAGCAGCTTGGTGGACGGGAGGGCCCCAGATACGCAGTATTTT. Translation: CASSLVDGRAPDTQYF.

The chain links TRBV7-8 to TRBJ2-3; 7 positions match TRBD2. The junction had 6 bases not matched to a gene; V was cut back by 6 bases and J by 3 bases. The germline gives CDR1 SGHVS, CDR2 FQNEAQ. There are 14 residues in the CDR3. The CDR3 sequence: CASRFQRGTDTQYF. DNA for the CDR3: TGTGCCAGCAGATTCCAGCGGGGTACAGATACGCAGTATTTT.